Below, one T cell receptor beta chain is given with its context. Libraries were prepared by immunoSEQ multiplex PCR; TCRdb keeps only in-frame clonotypes and omits some of them. The data show about 280,000 clones, around 87% seen once. Trimming removed 6 bases from V and 2 bases from J, with 13 bases in between. Germline V gene lookup returns CDR1 MNHEY and CDR2 SVGAGI. CDR3 length: 15 residues. The sample belongs to a study of blood T cell repertoires in COVID-19. Overall study context: PBMCs, B-cell-depleted T cells, or T cells were the source of the cDNA or gDNA that made up the material.

Cohort assignment relied on participant-reported clinical history. The TCR comes from a woman younger than 30 with acute COVID-19. The chain carries TRBV6-5 and TRBJ2-2, with a tentative D call TRBD2 (6 bases). Sequencing was performed on PBMCs or T cells enriched from blood (not recorded which). The chain's CDR3 is CASSHDGRNTGELFF. DNA for the CDR3: TGTGCCAGCAGCCATGACGGGAGAAACACCGGGGAGCTGTTTTTT.